This TCR beta chain was observed in a study of CD8+CD57+ T cells in acquired aplastic anemia (dated by TCRdb to the late 2010s). Background for the entire study: DNA extracted from sorted CD4+ and CD8+ cells had a mean of roughly 3.4 ug, with a range of about 0.19 to 27.4 ug. Mean read counts for healthy donor samples were about 9.8 million for CD4+ cells and about 12 million for CD8+ cells.

In this study, sorted CD4+ and CD8+ T cells from the blood of healthy subjects and of severe aplastic anemia patients had their TCR repertoires deep-sequenced. Ficoll-Paque density gradient centrifugation was used to isolate peripheral blood mononuclear cells. CD4+ and CD8+ T cells were sorted by FACS or magnetic beads before DNA extraction. The germline V gene (reference sequence) yields DFQATT for CDR1 and SNEGSKA for CDR2. The CDR3 measures 14 amino acids from cysteine to phenylalanine. Left in the record is the CDR3 DNA by itself, 42 bases read in frame from the first base. The germline ends are 13 bases apart after V is trimmed by 4 bases and J by 1 base. Profiling of TCR beta VDJ combinations and CDR3 sequences used genomic DNA as the template. TCR repertoire sequencing was run on an Illumina HiSeq 2000. The authors' pipeline ran thus. Repertoire assessment relied on Simpson's diversity index, CDR3 size and DJ length profiles, and TRBV/TRBJ rearrangement plots. Whichever DNA sequence was most abundant in the deep sequencing data was defined as the immunodominant clone. CDR3 amino acid sequences were checked for sharing between subjects and were compared against published repertoires and the VDJdb database. TCRdb reprocessed the public reads (quality trimming at Q25 with fastp, clone calling with MiXCR) and kept in-frame beta chains. All rows with the same CDR3 protein become a single entry with the most common DNA and genes. Here the V and J calls rest on TCRdb's processing, not on the authors' analysis. In all, the sample holds tens of thousands of distinct CDR3 sequences, and approximately 50% of those were seen once. The ten largest make up roughly 8% of the sample.

Overall study outcomes, separate from this receptor: About 28 CD8+ CDR3 sequences were found in both patients and controls but appeared to be highly expressed in patients and within the immunodominant clones of the patients. CD8+ Simpson's diversity did not differ significantly between patients and healthy controls (P=0.060).

This clonotype has ten or more counts. This receptor's antigen is unknown. No much larger clone is present one base from it, and per-base qualities are unavailable. This receptor was identified in a human donor in good health, serving as a control. Sample: sorted CD4+, CD8+, or CD8+CD57+ T cells (not recorded which) from PBMCs. Recombination connected TRBV20-1 to TRBJ1-1; the D gene remains uncertain. The nucleotides are TGCAGTGCTACCAAATATTATGGGAACACTGAAGCTTTCTTT. Translated, it gives CSATKYYGNTEAFF.